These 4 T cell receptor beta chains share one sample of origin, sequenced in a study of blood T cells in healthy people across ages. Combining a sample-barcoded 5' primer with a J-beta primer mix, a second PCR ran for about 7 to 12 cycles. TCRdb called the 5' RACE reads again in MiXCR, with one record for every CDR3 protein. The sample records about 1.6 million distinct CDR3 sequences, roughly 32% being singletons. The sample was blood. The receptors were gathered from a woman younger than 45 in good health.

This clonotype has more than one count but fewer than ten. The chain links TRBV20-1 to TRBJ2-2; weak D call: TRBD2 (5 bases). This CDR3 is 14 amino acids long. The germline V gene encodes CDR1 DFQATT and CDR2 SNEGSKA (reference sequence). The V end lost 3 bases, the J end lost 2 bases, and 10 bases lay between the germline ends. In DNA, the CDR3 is TGCAGTGCTAGGTCGGGGTCCAACACCGGGGAGCTGTTTTTT. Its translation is CSARSGSNTGELFF.

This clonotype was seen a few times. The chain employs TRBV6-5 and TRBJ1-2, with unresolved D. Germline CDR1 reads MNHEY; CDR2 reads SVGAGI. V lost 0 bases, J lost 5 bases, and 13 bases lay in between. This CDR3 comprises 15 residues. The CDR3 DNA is TGTGCCAGCAGTTACTCAGGTGAAGGGCCATATGGCTACACCTTC. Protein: CASSYSGEGPYGYTF.

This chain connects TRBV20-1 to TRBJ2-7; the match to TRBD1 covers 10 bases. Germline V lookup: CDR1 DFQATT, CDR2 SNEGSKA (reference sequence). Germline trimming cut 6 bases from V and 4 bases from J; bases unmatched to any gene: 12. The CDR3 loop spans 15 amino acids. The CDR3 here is CSAGTPDRGIYEQYF. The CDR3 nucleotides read TGCAGTGCCGGGACCCCGGACAGGGGGATTTACGAGCAGTACTTC.

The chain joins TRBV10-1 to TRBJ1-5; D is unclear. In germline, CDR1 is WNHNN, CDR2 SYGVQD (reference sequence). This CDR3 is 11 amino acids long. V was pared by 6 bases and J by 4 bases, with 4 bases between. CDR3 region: CASSTNQPQHF. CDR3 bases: TGCGCCAGCAGCACAAATCAGCCCCAGCATTTT.